This T cell receptor beta chain was recovered during a study of CD8+CD57+ T cells in acquired aplastic anemia. Researchers used genomic DNA as the template to profile TCR beta VDJ and CDR3. TCRdb used MiXCR to reprocess the reads, holding one entry per CDR3 protein. This table holds about 180,000 distinct CDR3 sequences, 50% to 65% found once. V was clipped by 5 bases and J by 7 bases, with 15 bases between them. The CDR3 is made up of 13 amino acids. Sequenced patients had shown CD8+CD57+ cell expansion by flow cytometry. In its sample, this clonotype was seen many times. Sequencing was carried out using sorted CD4+, CD8+, or CD8+CD57+ T cells (not recorded which) from PBMCs. The chain links TRBV12-3 or TRBV12-4 to TRBJ2-7; possible D gene TRBD2, 6 bases. This receptor was obtained from a human donor with aplastic anemia. Here the CDR3 reads CASSPGLSGEQYF. CDR3 coding DNA: TGTGCCAGCAGTCCGGGACTGTCTGGGGAGCAGTACTTC.